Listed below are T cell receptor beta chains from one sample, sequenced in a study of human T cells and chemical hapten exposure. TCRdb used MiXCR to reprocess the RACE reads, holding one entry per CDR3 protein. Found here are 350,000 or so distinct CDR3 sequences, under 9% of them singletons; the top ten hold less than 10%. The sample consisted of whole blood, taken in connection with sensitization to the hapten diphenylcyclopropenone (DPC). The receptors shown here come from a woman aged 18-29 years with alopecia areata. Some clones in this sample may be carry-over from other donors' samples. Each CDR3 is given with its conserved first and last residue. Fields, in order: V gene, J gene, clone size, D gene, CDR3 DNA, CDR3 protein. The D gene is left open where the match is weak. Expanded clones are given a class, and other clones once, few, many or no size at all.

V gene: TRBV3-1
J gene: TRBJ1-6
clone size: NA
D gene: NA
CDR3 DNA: TGTGCCAGCAGCCAAGTATCTTCACCCCTCCACTTT
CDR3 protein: CASSQVSSPLHF

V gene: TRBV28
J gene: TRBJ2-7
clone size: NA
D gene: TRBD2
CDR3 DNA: TGTGCCAGCAGTTTATTCGGGCTAGCGGCCTCGGGGGAGCAGTACTTC
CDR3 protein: CASSLFGLAASGEQYF

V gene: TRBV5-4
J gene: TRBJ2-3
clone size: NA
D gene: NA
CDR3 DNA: TGTGCCAGCAGCTACACAGGGAACACAGATACGCAGTATTTT
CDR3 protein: CASSYTGNTDTQYF

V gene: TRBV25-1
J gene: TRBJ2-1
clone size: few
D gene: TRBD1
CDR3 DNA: TGTGCCAGCAGTACGACCGGGACAGACCCTGAAGAGCAGTTCTTC
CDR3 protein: CASSTTGTDPEEQFF

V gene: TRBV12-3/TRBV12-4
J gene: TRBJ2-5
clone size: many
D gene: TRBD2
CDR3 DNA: TGTGCCAGCAGTCCCGGGGGAGGGTTCGGGTTCCAGTACTTC
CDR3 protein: CASSPGGGFGFQYF

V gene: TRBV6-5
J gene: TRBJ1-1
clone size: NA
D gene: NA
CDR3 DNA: TGTGCCAGCAGTCTTGGGGGAGGGATGGACACTGAAGCTTTCTTT
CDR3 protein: CASSLGGGMDTEAFF

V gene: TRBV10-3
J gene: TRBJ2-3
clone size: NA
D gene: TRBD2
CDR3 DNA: TGTGCCATCAGTGATCCAGCGGGGCGCACAGATACGCAGTATTTT
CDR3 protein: CAISDPAGRTDTQYF

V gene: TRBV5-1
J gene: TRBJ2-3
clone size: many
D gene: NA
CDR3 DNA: TGCGCCAGCAGCCTCTCAACGGGGCCAGATACGCAGTATTTT
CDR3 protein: CASSLSTGPDTQYF

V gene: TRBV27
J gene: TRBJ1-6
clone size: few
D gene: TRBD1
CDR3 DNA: TGTGCCAGCAGTTTATTGGATGCCGGGACAGGGTTACACTTT
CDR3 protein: CASSLLDAGTGLHF

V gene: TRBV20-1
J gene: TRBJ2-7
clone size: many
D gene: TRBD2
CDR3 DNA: TGCAGTGCTAGAGATTTTCCGTCCCCCCGAAGGGACTATGGGCAGTACTTC
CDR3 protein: CSARDFPSPRRDYGQYF

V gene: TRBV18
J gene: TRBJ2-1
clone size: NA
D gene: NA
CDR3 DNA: TGTGCCAGCTCACCTGGTGCCTCTGGGACGTACAATGAGCAGTTCTTC
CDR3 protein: CASSPGASGTYNEQFF